What follows are 25 T cell receptor beta chains derived from one specimen sequenced in a study of OX40 agonist ivuxolimab in advanced cancers. Libraries were prepared by immunoSEQ multiplex PCR; TCRdb keeps only in-frame clonotypes and omits some of them. The table lists approximately 69,000 clones, roughly 88% of them singletons. The sequencing used CD4+ or CD8+ T cells sorted from blood, collected in a trial of the OX40 agonist ivuxolimab. Every receptor here comes from an adult with an advanced solid tumor such as melanoma, head and neck, liver or kidney cancer.

This clone showed up just once. J is TRBJ1-1 and V is TRBV10-3; D uncertain. The CDR3 length is 15 residues. CDR1 ENHRY and CDR2 SYGVKD come from the germline V gene. Trimming removed 4 bases from V and 0 bases from J, with 12 bases in between. CDR3 DNA: TGTGCCATCAGTGTTTCAGAGACGGTGAACACTGAAGCTTTCTTT. Its translation is CAISVSETVNTEAFF.

V is TRBV7-3 and J is TRBJ2-1; tentative D call: TRBD2 (6 bases). Germline CDR1 reads SGHTA; CDR2 reads FQGTGA. The length of the CDR3 is 14 residues. Trimming took off 7 bases at V and 7 bases at J, with 17 bases between the two ends. CDR3 in amino acids: CASTLFPGRNEQFF. The CDR3, as DNA: TGTGCCAGCACCCTTTTCCCAGGGAGGAATGAGCAGTTCTTC. The complete variable domain, with remaining parts taken from reference TRBV7-3 and TRBJ2-1, reads GAGVSQTPSNKVTEKGKYVELRCDPISGHTALYWYRQSLGQGPEFLIYFQGTGAADDSGLPNDRFFAVRPEGSVSTLKIQRTERGDSAVYLCASTLFPGRNEQFFGPGTRLTVL.

The chain has TRBV18 and TRBJ1-1; unclear D gene. V was shortened by 5 bases and J by 6 bases, with 13 bases between the two germline ends. Looked up from germline, CDR1 is KGHSH and CDR2 is LQKENI. This CDR3 spans 13 amino acids. This chain's CDR3 is CASSSLNYAEAFF. The CDR3 DNA is TGTGCCAGCTCATCCCTCAATTATGCTGAAGCTTTCTTT.

The chain links TRBV7-6 to TRBJ1-5, with 7 bases matching TRBD1. J lost 2 bases, V lost 5 bases, and 6 bases had no gene match. The V gene's germline CDR1 is SGHVS and CDR2 FNYEAQ. This CDR3 region has 15 residues. CDR3: CASSPGTVGNQPQHF. CDR3 coding DNA: TGTGCCAGCAGCCCAGGGACAGTGGGCAATCAGCCCCAGCATTTT.

This chain uses TRBV2 with TRBJ2-1; D might be TRBD1 or TRBD2, each matching 7 bases. CDR3 length: 13 amino acids. CDR1 is SNHLY and CDR2 is FYNNEI in the germline V gene. V was shortened by 8 bases and J by 4 bases, with 12 bases between the two germline ends. The CDR3 protein is CASGGDSYNEQFF. CDR3 DNA sequence: TGTGCCAGCGGGGGGGACAGTTACAATGAGCAGTTCTTC.

The rearrangement joins TRBV7-9 to TRBJ2-2, with 8 positions matching TRBD2. CDR3 size: 15 residues. V trimming: 0 bases; J trimming: 7 bases; junction bases outside the gene matches: 4. CDR1 is SEHNR and CDR2 is FQNEAQ in the germline V gene (reference sequence). CDR3 bases: TGTGCCAGCAGCTTAGCGGGACTAGGAGTCGGGGAGCTGTTTTTT. It yields the protein CASSLAGLGVGELFF.

The V call is TRBV11-2, the J call TRBJ1-2, with 8 nucleotides matching TRBD1. The germline V gene encodes CDR1 SGHAT and CDR2 FQNNGV. Losses at the gene ends were 3 bases for V and 2 bases for J; bases not matched to a gene: 5. The CDR3 is made up of 15 amino acids. The chain's CDR3 is CASSLRQGANYGYTF. Here the CDR3 DNA reads TGTGCCAGCAGCTTGCGGCAGGGGGCGAACTATGGCTACACCTTC.

The V and J genes are TRBV29-1 and TRBJ2-6, with D unresolved. Trimming pared 6 bases from V and 0 bases from J, leaving 9 bases between. Per the germline V gene, CDR1 is SQVTM and CDR2 is ANQGSEA. The CDR3 extends over 14 amino acids. CDR3 loop: CSVYGDSGANVLTF. The DNA for the CDR3 is TGCAGCGTCTACGGAGACTCTGGGGCCAACGTCCTGACTTTC.

The CDR3 bases are TGTGCCAGCAGTTACTCCCGTCGAGCCGAGCAGTACTTC. Translated: CASSYSRRAEQYF. V usage is TRBV6-6 and J usage is TRBJ2-7; D unclear. Deletions cut 0 bases from V and 6 bases from J, with 9 bases between. The CDR3 is 13 amino acids. The V gene's germline CDR1 is MNHNY and CDR2 SVGAGI (reference sequence).

V and J are TRBV10-3 and TRBJ1-5; TRBD1 is a possible D gene (6 bases). The CDR3 runs 15 residues. V shed 6 bases and J shed 0 bases, with 12 bases lying between them. Germline V gene data show CDR1 as ENHRY and CDR2 as SYGVKD. The CDR3 sequence is CAIRGTQDSNQPQHF. The DNA of the CDR3 is TGTGCCATCAGAGGGACACAGGATAGCAATCAGCCCCAGCATTTT.

The chain carries TRBV2 and TRBJ1-2; a possible D gene is TRBD1 (5 bases). This CDR3 is 12 amino acids long. The germline V gene has CDR1 SNHLY and CDR2 FYNNEI. Trimming stripped 6 bases from V and 1 base from J, with 6 bases between. The CDR3 loop is CASRTDNYGYTF. The CDR3 nucleotides are TGTGCCAGCAGGACAGATAACTATGGCTACACCTTC.

V usage is TRBV19 and J usage is TRBJ1-2; 10 nucleotides match TRBD1. J lost 7 bases, V lost 4 bases, and 9 bases had no gene match. CDR3 length equals 15 residues. The germline gives CDR1 LNHDA, CDR2 SQIVND (reference sequence). CDR3 region: CASSTSGQGFRGYTF. CDR3 DNA: TGTGCCAGTAGTACCTCGGGACAGGGGTTCCGTGGCTACACCTTC.

The chain joins TRBV6-1 to TRBJ2-3, with TRBD1 identical over 9 bases. The CDR3 totals 16 residues. The ends lost 6 bases at V and 4 bases at J; junction bases unmatched: 11. The germline V gene encodes CDR1 MNHNS and CDR2 SASEGT. CDR3 in amino acids: CASREPGTGRPDTQYF. CDR3 coding DNA: TGTGCCAGCAGGGAACCCGGGACAGGGAGGCCAGATACGCAGTATTTT.

The chain employs TRBV6-1 and TRBJ2-7, with TRBD2 matching 8 bases. V shed 4 bases and J 0 bases; nucleotides not matched to a gene: 8. The CDR3 has 16 residues. Germline V lookup: CDR1 MNHNS, CDR2 SASEGT. The CDR3 sequence is CASSGYGGESSYEQYF. Written as DNA, the CDR3 is TGTGCCAGCAGTGGCTACGGGGGGGAGAGCTCCTACGAGCAGTACTTC.

Written as DNA, the CDR3 is TGTGCCAGCAGTTACGGTCACGGGGGTTCTGAAAAACTGTTTTTT. This gives the protein CASSYGHGGSEKLFF. The V and J genes are TRBV6-6 and TRBJ1-4; D is perhaps TRBD1 (5 bases). The CDR3 is 15 residues long. The V gene lost 2 bases and the J gene lost 7 bases, with 14 bases spanning the gap. CDR1 is MNHNY and CDR2 is SVGAGI in the germline V gene (reference sequence).

This clone was seen once. The chain combines TRBV5-1 with TRBJ1-1; no reliable D call. CDR1 is SGHRS and CDR2 is YFSETQ in the germline V gene. The V end lost 2 bases, the J end lost 1 base, and 6 bases lay between the germline ends. The CDR3 totals 13 residues. CDR3 amino acids: CASSLPENTEAFF. In DNA, the CDR3 is TGCGCCAGCAGCTTACCCGAGAACACTGAAGCTTTCTTT.

The genes are TRBV6-6 and TRBJ2-7; D remains unclear. Trimming removed 8 bases from V and 3 bases from J, with 11 bases in between. The germline V gene encodes CDR1 MNHNY and CDR2 SVGAGI (reference sequence). This CDR3 comprises 12 residues. The CDR3 DNA reads TGTGCCAGCGGTGCTCTAGGCTACGAGCAGTACTTC. Its protein product is CASGALGYEQYF.

The chain is built from TRBV4-1 and TRBJ1-5; perhaps TRBD1 as D (6 bases). Germline-derived CDR1 and CDR2 are MGHRA and YSYEKL. Trimming took 4 bases from V and 6 from J, leaving 16 bases between them. The CDR3 is made up of 15 amino acids. Here the CDR3 reads CASSPQWQGRQPQHF. CDR3 DNA: TGCGCCAGCAGCCCCCAGTGGCAGGGGCGTCAGCCCCAGCATTTT.

The J gene is TRBJ1-3, the V gene TRBV7-2; D remains ambiguous. The CDR3 length is 14 residues. Trimming removed 1 base from V and 0 bases from J, with 4 bases in between. Per germline, CDR1 SGHTA and CDR2 FQGNSA. CDR3 in DNA: TGTGCCAGCAGCTTAGGGATCTCTGGAAACACCATATATTTT. Protein: CASSLGISGNTIYF.

The rearrangement uses TRBV4-1 and TRBJ2-5; 9 bases map to TRBD2. Germline CDR1 and CDR2: MGHRA and YSYEKL. Losses at the gene ends were 3 bases for V and 2 bases for J; bases not matched to a gene: 4. The CDR3 runs 15 residues. As DNA, the CDR3 is TGCGCCAGCAGCCAGCTAGCGGGGACTCAAGAGACCCAGTACTTC. Its translation: CASSQLAGTQETQYF.

This clone was detected only once. The chain joins TRBV7-2 to TRBJ1-1, with D maybe TRBD1 (5 bases). Germline V gene sequence: CDR1 SGHTA, CDR2 FQGNSA. CDR3 length: 13 residues. Trimming removed 5 bases at V and 3 bases at J, with 10 bases between. The CDR3 DNA reads TGTGCCAGCAGCATCCAAGGGGACACTGAAGCTTTCTTT. Translated: CASSIQGDTEAFF.

The chain links TRBV18 to TRBJ2-5, with TRBD1 as a possible D gene (6 bases). Germline V CDR1 and CDR2: KGHSH, LQKENI. The ends were cut back, 2 bases at V and 5 bases at J, with 12 bases in the middle. CDR3 length: 14 residues. Written as DNA, the CDR3 is TGTGCCAGCTCACCATTAGGCCAGGGGGAGACCCAGTACTTC. The encoded protein is CASSPLGQGETQYF.

This clone was picked up a small number of times. The chain employs TRBV4-2 and TRBJ1-6; maybe TRBD1 (5 bases). The V gene lost 1 base and the J gene lost 5 bases, with 9 bases spanning the gap. Germline CDR1 is LGHNA and CDR2 is YNFKEQ. The CDR3 runs 15 residues. The CDR3 sequence: CASSQGQMDNSPLHF. CDR3 bases: TGTGCCAGCAGCCAAGGACAGATGGATAATTCACCCCTCCACTTT.

V gene TRBV7-2 combines with J gene TRBJ1-4; D remains ambiguous. V dropped 3 bases and J dropped 5 bases, with 7 bases sitting between them. CDR3 length: 13 residues. Germline V gene sequence: CDR1 SGHTA, CDR2 FQGNSA. The CDR3 region has the DNA TGTGCCAGCAGCTTCAGTAGCAATGAAAAACTGTTTTTT. It is translated as CASSFSSNEKLFF.

V gene TRBV18 combines with J gene TRBJ1-3, with D tentatively TRBD1 (6 bases). V shed 1 base and J shed 1 base, with 14 bases lying between them. The CDR3 length is 17 residues. Per the germline V gene, CDR1 is KGHSH and CDR2 is LQKENI. CDR3 region: CASSPLRDKLSGNTIYF. The CDR3, as DNA: TGTGCCAGCTCACCACTGAGGGACAAGTTGTCTGGAAACACCATATATTTT.